A selection of T cell receptor beta chains follows, all from one sample in a study of blood T cell repertoires in COVID-19. Sequenced by immunoSEQ multiplex PCR; TCRdb stores in-frame clones only, minus some. The sample has about 86,000 clones, roughly 84% seen once. What was sequenced was peripheral blood. All receptors derive from a woman aged 80 or over with active or convalescent COVID-19. The CDR3 runs from the conserved cysteine through the conserved F or W. The order of the fields is clone size, J gene, D gene, V gene, CDR3 DNA, CDR3 protein. A D gene is named only where the DNA matches it firmly. A clone size is listed for some rows: how often the clone was seen (once, few, many), or a class if it is expanded.

clone size: NA; J gene: TRBJ2-7; D gene: NA; V gene: TRBV5-1; CDR3 DNA: TGCGCCAGCAGCTTGGTGCAGGGTGGCACCTACGAGCAGTACTTC; CDR3 protein: CASSLVQGGTYEQYF
clone size: NA; J gene: TRBJ2-3; D gene: NA; V gene: TRBV10-3; CDR3 DNA: TGTGCCGCAACTAGCTACAGCAGCACAGATACGCAGTATTTT; CDR3 protein: CAATSYSSTDTQYF
clone size: NA; J gene: TRBJ1-6; D gene: NA; V gene: TRBV6-5; CDR3 DNA: TGTGCCAGCAGTTCGGTTCTGCGCTCACCCCTCCACTTT; CDR3 protein: CASSSVLRSPLHF
clone size: few; J gene: TRBJ2-3; D gene: NA; V gene: TRBV29-1; CDR3 DNA: TGCAGCGTTGGAGGCCCACAGGGTTCAACTGCGCAGTATTTT; CDR3 protein: CSVGGPQGSTAQYF
clone size: NA; J gene: TRBJ2-2; D gene: NA; V gene: TRBV5-1; CDR3 DNA: TGCGCCAGCAGCCTCCGACAGGTCGGTGGGGAGCTGTTTTTT; CDR3 protein: CASSLRQVGGELFF
clone size: NA; J gene: TRBJ1-2; D gene: TRBD1; V gene: TRBV5-1; CDR3 DNA: TGCGCCAGCAGCTTGGGCCCCGGGACAGGGCGGGGTGGCTACACCTTC; CDR3 protein: CASSLGPGTGRGGYTF
clone size: NA; J gene: TRBJ2-6; D gene: TRBD1; V gene: TRBV7-9; CDR3 DNA: TGTGCCAGCAGCCAACAGGGGTCCGAGGGCGGGCTGACTTTC; CDR3 protein: CASSQQGSEGGLTF
clone size: NA; J gene: TRBJ2-3; D gene: TRBD1; V gene: TRBV30; CDR3 DNA: TGTGCCTGTTCACAGGGGGCGAGCACAGATACGCAGTATTTT; CDR3 protein: CACSQGASTDTQYF
clone size: NA; J gene: TRBJ1-6; D gene: NA; V gene: TRBV2; CDR3 DNA: TGTGCCGCCAGGAAGGGGGTAGGCGCGTCCTATAATTCACCCCTCCACTTT; CDR3 protein: CAARKGVGASYNSPLHF
clone size: NA; J gene: TRBJ1-2; D gene: NA; V gene: TRBV27; CDR3 DNA: TGTGCCAGCAGTTTAGGCGGGCCACCCTATGGCTACACCTTC; CDR3 protein: CASSLGGPPYGYTF
clone size: NA; J gene: TRBJ1-1; D gene: NA; V gene: TRBV27; CDR3 DNA: TGTGCCAGCAGTTTATGGCAGGGGAACACTGAAGCTTTCTTT; CDR3 protein: CASSLWQGNTEAFF
clone size: once; J gene: TRBJ2-5; D gene: TRBD2; V gene: TRBV6-2/TRBV6-3; CDR3 DNA: TGTGCCAGCAGTTACCCCAGGGAGGGACTAGCGACACAAGAGACCCAGTACTTC; CDR3 protein: CASSYPREGLATQETQYF
clone size: NA; J gene: TRBJ2-1; D gene: NA; V gene: TRBV7-3; CDR3 DNA: TGTGCCAGCAGCTTATTCTCGGCTAGCGCTAATGAGCAGTTCTTC; CDR3 protein: CASSLFSASANEQFF
clone size: NA; J gene: TRBJ2-2; D gene: TRBD1; V gene: TRBV6-1; CDR3 DNA: TGTGCCAGCAGTGAAGGGACAGGGTATTCCGGGGAGCTGTTTTTT; CDR3 protein: CASSEGTGYSGELFF
clone size: NA; J gene: TRBJ2-7; D gene: NA; V gene: TRBV30; CDR3 DNA: TGTGCCTGGAGTGGGGAGTCCTACGAGCAGTACTTC; CDR3 protein: CAWSGESYEQYF
clone size: few; J gene: TRBJ2-6; D gene: NA; V gene: TRBV5-1; CDR3 DNA: TGCGCCAGCAGCTTTTTCAGTTACTCTGGGGCCAACGTCCTGACTTTC; CDR3 protein: CASSFFSYSGANVLTF
clone size: few; J gene: TRBJ2-7; D gene: TRBD1; V gene: TRBV7-8; CDR3 DNA: TGTGCCAGCAGCCACCAGCCGGGACAGCTAAATCGGGGTTACGAGCAGTACTTC; CDR3 protein: CASSHQPGQLNRGYEQYF
clone size: NA; J gene: TRBJ2-2; D gene: TRBD1; V gene: TRBV3-1/TRBV3-2; CDR3 DNA: TGTGCCAGCAGCCGCGGACAGGGATTAACCGGGGAGCTGTTTTTT; CDR3 protein: CASSRGQGLTGELFF
clone size: NA; J gene: TRBJ2-5; D gene: NA; V gene: TRBV27; CDR3 DNA: TGTGCCAGCAGCCCAGCGTACCAAGAGACCCAGTACTTC; CDR3 protein: CASSPAYQETQYF
clone size: few; J gene: TRBJ1-3; D gene: NA; V gene: TRBV3-1/TRBV3-2; CDR3 DNA: TGTGCCAGCAGCCAAGGGGCACTCTCTGGAAACACCATATATTTT; CDR3 protein: CASSQGALSGNTIYF
clone size: NA; J gene: TRBJ2-1; D gene: TRBD2; V gene: TRBV7-6; CDR3 DNA: TGTGCCAGCAGCCTTAGCGGGAGCTCCTACAATGAGCAGTTCTTC; CDR3 protein: CASSLSGSSYNEQFF
clone size: NA; J gene: TRBJ1-2; D gene: NA; V gene: TRBV11-2; CDR3 DNA: TGTGCCAGCAGCCCTCCGGCAGGGATCCTCTTC; CDR3 protein: CASSPPAGILF